The 6 T cell receptor beta chains in this list originate from one sample, sequenced in a study of monozygotic twins with inflammatory bowel disease (dated by TCRdb to the late 2010s). The method was 5' RACE. The listed sequencing device is Illumina HiSeq 2500. TCRdb reprocessed the raw reads; every CDR3 protein sequence is a single record, and DNA is not supplied. This specimen's table enumerates under 150,000 distinct CDR3 sequences. The top ten clones comprise roughly 2.5% of the sample. Sequenced material: blood. These receptors were taken from a human donor with ulcerative colitis or Crohn's disease, or a healthy co-twin of an affected twin (not recorded which).

The chain uses TRBV19 and TRBJ1-5; TCRdb's D gene call, TRBD1, goes unchecked for lack of DNA. This CDR3 contains 15 residues. Germline values: CDR1 LNHDA, CDR2 SQIVND (reference sequence). CDR3 loop: CASSKGQGFNQPQHF. Filled out from reference TRBV19 and TRBJ1-5, the complete variable domain reads DGGITQSPKYLFRKEGQNVTLSCEQNLNHDAMYWYRQDPGQGLRLIYYSQIVNDFQKGDIAEGYSVSREKKESFPLTVTSAQKNPTAFYLCASSKGQGFNQPQHFGDGTRLSIL.

This chain links TRBV11-2 with TRBJ1-5; the TCRdb call, TRBD1, lacks DNA for checking. This CDR3 has 15 residues. Germline-derived CDR1 and CDR2 are SGHAT and FQNNGV. The CDR3 loop is CASSPEAGLNQPQHF.

The chain is built from TRBV30 and TRBJ1-6; TCRdb designates TRBD1, a call that cannot be tested without DNA. This CDR3 has 15 amino acids. The germline CDR1 and CDR2 sequences are GTSNPN and SVGIG (reference sequence). The CDR3 protein is CAWSGNRLHNSPLHF.

This sequence joins TRBV7-9 and TRBJ2-5; TCRdb reports TRBD2, a call that lacks DNA to check it against. The germline CDR1 and CDR2 sequences are SEHNR and FQNEAQ (reference sequence). The CDR3 totals 14 residues. The CDR3 spells CASSSNSQRKTQYF.

This chain links TRBV5-1 with TRBJ2-3; absent DNA, TCRdb's TRBD1 call cannot be checked. Germline V gene data show CDR1 as SGHRS and CDR2 as YFSETQ. The CDR3 length is 16 residues. CDR3 amino acids: CASSLAGQGPPDTQYF.

The chain recombines TRBV29-1 with TRBJ2-1; lacking DNA, the TRBD1 call made by TCRdb goes unchecked. Germline V lookup: CDR1 SQVTM, CDR2 ANQGSEA. The CDR3 totals 11 residues. The CDR3 sequence: CSVYRDNEQFF.